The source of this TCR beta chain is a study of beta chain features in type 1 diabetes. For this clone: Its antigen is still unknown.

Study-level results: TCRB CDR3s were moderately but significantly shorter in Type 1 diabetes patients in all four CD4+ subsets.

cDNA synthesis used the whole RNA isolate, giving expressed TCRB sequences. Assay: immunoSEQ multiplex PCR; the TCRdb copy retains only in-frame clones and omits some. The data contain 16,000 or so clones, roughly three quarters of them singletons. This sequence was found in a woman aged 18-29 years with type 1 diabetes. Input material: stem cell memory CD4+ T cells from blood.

Written as DNA, the CDR3 is TGTGCTAGTGGTTTGGTCCTTCTAGCGGGAGGAGGAGAGACCCAGTACTTC. It codes for CASGLVLLAGGGETQYF. The chain recombines TRBV12-5 with TRBJ2-5; 11 nucleotides agree with TRBD2. The CDR3 sequence is 17 residues long. Unmatched junction bases numbered 7, after V lost 0 bases and J lost 4 bases. Germline V gives CDR1 LGHNT, CDR2 FRNRAP.